This record looks at one TCR beta chain sequence and its context. Its antigen is still unknown. A junction boundary mismatches the germline segment, possibly from a read error. The library came from three nested PCR rounds adapted from ARM-PCR protocols. TCRdb called the multiplex PCR reads again in MiXCR, with one record for every CDR3 protein. Here the sample spans roughly 200,000 distinct CDR3 sequences, about two thirds being singletons. The data were taken from a study of tumor and adjacent non-tumor tissue in lung cancer. Study-wide results and caveats: Tumor TCR diversity, when higher, was linked to shorter survival.

This CDR3 contains 17 residues. Germline V gene data show CDR1 as MGHRA and CDR2 as YSYEKL. No cell sorting was done before RNA was extracted from the tissue. The gene calls are TRBV4-1 and TRBJ2-1; TRBD2 agrees at 10 bases. The source of this sequence is a man aged 55 to 70 with non-small cell lung cancer. Source material: lung tumor tissue. CDR3 in amino acids: CASSRGDIAGGYNEHYF. The CDR3 DNA reads TGCGCCAGCAGCCGGGGGGACATAGCGGGAGGTTACAATGAGCACTACTTC.